This is a list of T cell receptor beta chains from one sample in a study of shared T cell receptors in the human thymus. Using immunoSEQ multiplex PCR, the repertoire was profiled, and TCRdb retains in-frame clones only, with some absent. The sample carries approximately 400,000 clones, 85% to 95% recorded once. Sequenced material: thymocytes. These receptor sequences come from a human donor. Each CDR3 is given with its conserved first and last residue. D genes are given only for firm matches. Expanded clones get a size class; other rows say once, few or many, or leave the size out.

- | TRBJ1-2 | - | 12 | TRBV21-1 | TGTGCCAGCAGCACTCAATGCTATGGCTACACCTTC | CASSTQCYGYTF
TRBD2 | TRBJ2-1 | - | 16 | TRBV10-3 | TGTGCCATCAGGTCTGTTAGCGGGGAAGGCCACAATGAGCAGTTCTTC | CAIRSVSGEGHNEQFF
- | TRBJ1-1 | - | 15 | TRBV6-6 | TGTGCCAGCAGTTCTGGACCGGGATCAAACACTGAAGCTTTCTTT | CASSSGPGSNTEAFF
- | TRBJ2-7 | - | 12 | TRBV6-5 | TGTGCCAGCAGCCGAGACGGCTACGAGCAGTACTTC | CASSRDGYEQYF
TRBD2 | TRBJ2-1 | - | 13 | TRBV7-2 | TGTGCCAGCAGCTTAGACCTAGCGGGTGAGCAGTTCTTC | CASSLDLAGEQFF
TRBD1 | TRBJ2-5 | - | 17 | TRBV4-1 | TGCGCCAGCAGCCAAGATTGGACCGACAGGGGGCAAGAGACCCAGTACTTC | CASSQDWTDRGQETQYF
TRBD1 | TRBJ2-7 | once | 17 | TRBV18 | TGTGCCAGCTCACAACCTCCCTCGGGGACAGGGACCTACGAGCAGTACTTC | CASSQPPSGTGTYEQYF
- | TRBJ1-5 | - | 14 | TRBV19 | TGTGCCAGTAGTATTTTACAGAATCATCAGCCCCAGCATTTT | CASSILQNHQPQHF
TRBD1 | TRBJ2-5 | - | 16 | TRBV15 | TGTGCCACCAGCAGTAGACAGGGTCCTCCCCAAGAGACCCAGTACTTC | CATSSRQGPPQETQYF
- | TRBJ2-1 | - | 12 | TRBV7-2 | TGTGCCAGCAGCGGGGTGTGGGGTGAGCAGTTCTTC | CASSGVWGEQFF
- | TRBJ2-1 | - | 8 | TRBV21-1 | TGTGCCGGAGATGAGCAGTTCTTC | CAGDEQFF
- | TRBJ1-4 | - | 14 | TRBV2 | TGTGCCAGCAGTGAAGGGATGACTAATGAAAAACTGTTTTTT | CASSEGMTNEKLFF
TRBD1 | TRBJ2-1 | - | 15 | TRBV28 | TGTGCCAGCAGTTTACAGGGGGCCTCCTACAATGAGCAGTTCTTC | CASSLQGASYNEQFF
TRBD1 | TRBJ1-5 | - | 15 | TRBV28 | TGTGCCAGCAGTTTCAGAACAGGGGGCCGTCAGCCCCAGCATTTT | CASSFRTGGRQPQHF
TRBD2 | TRBJ2-5 | - | 11 | TRBV5-4 | TGTGCCAGCAGCTTGAAAGGACTAGCTCACTTC | CASSLKGLAHF
- | TRBJ2-7 | - | 17 | TRBV7-1 | TGTGCCAGCAGCTCAGGAGGCGTCGTTAACAGTCCTCACGAGCAGTACTTC | CASSSGGVVNSPHEQYF
- | TRBJ2-7 | - | 14 | TRBV9 | TGTGCCAGCAGCGTAGTAGCGGTTGTGGGCGAGCAGTACTTC | CASSVVAVVGEQYF
- | TRBJ2-7 | - | 13 | TRBV27 | TGTGCCAGCAGCAGGACAGAACCCTACGAGCAGTACTTC | CASSRTEPYEQYF
TRBD2 | TRBJ2-1 | - | 15 | TRBV27 | TGTGCCAGCAGTTTATACGGCGGGAGGTACAATGAGCAGTTCTTC | CASSLYGGRYNEQFF